This T cell receptor (beta chain) is from a study of blood T cells in healthy people across ages. Notes on the study in general: Getting older went along with TCR beta diversity per million T cells dropping roughly linearly. Diversity estimates drawn from one million T cells were deemed underestimates.

Concerning this clonotype: Its antigen remains unknown.

The use of a sample-barcoded 5' primer and a J-beta primer mix characterized a second PCR of about 6 to 12 cycles. Each of the cDNA molecules was tagged by a template-switch adaptor with 12 random nucleotides. TCRdb re-derived calls from the 5' RACE reads in MiXCR, one entry per CDR3 protein. The table shows 1,800,000 or so distinct CDR3 sequences, with about 39% occurring only once. It was approximately 10 milliliters of peripheral blood that were drawn from each donor. Germline assignment: CDR1 SNHLY and CDR2 FYNNEI. The CDR3 loop spans 13 amino acids. With 6 bases removed from V and 6 bases from J, the gap between germline ends came to 15 bases.

Sample: blood. The chain uses TRBV2 and TRBJ2-7; D uncertain. The sequence derives from a human donor in good health. The CDR3, as DNA: TGTGCCAGCAGCAATAAGGGCTGGTCCGAGCAGTACTTC. Translating it yields CASSNKGWSEQYF. Combining the CDR3 with reference TRBV2 and TRBJ2-7 gives the whole variable domain EPEVTQTPSHQVTQMGQEVILRCVPISNHLYFYWYRQILGQKVEFLVSFYNNEISEKSEIFDDQFSVERPDGSNFTLKIRSTKLEDSAMYFCASSNKGWSEQYFGPGTRLTVT.